This T cell receptor beta chain appears in the sequencing data of a study of beta chain features in type 1 diabetes. As every portion of the isolated RNA was reverse transcribed, the sequencing read expressed TCRB transcripts. Sequencing was performed with immunoSEQ multiplex PCR; in TCRdb, only in-frame clones are kept and a portion is missing. The sample contains fewer than 650,000 clones, 15% of which appear only once. Trimming removed 1 base from V and 0 bases from J, with 7 bases in between. Germline values: CDR1 MGHRA, CDR2 YSYEKL. The CDR3 totals 15 residues. The clonotype comes from a man aged 18-30 years in good health. V and J are TRBV4-1 and TRBJ1-3; D is ambiguous. Sequencing was done on a sample of naive CD4+ T cells from blood. The CDR3 sequence: CASSQGIPSGNTIYF. DNA of the CDR3: TGCGCCAGCAGCCAAGGGATTCCCTCTGGAAACACCATATATTTT.